This T cell receptor beta chain appears in the sequencing data of a study of T cell responses to AZD1222 COVID-19 vaccine. This CDR3 spans 16 amino acids. CDR1 is MNHEY, CDR2 SVGAGI, per germline. V dropped 0 bases and J dropped 4; count of bases not matched to a gene: 3. Notes on the study in general: The donor cohort was predominantly white British with a female majority, and clonal diversity may have been underestimated.

This clone was observed a single time. Its target is not known. The method was immunoSEQ multiplex PCR; TCRdb's version includes in-frame clones alone and lacks a portion of them. The table lists over 120,000 clones, over 75% of them singletons, with 8% in the top ten. The sequence was obtained from an adult in good health. The sequencing used peripheral blood, collected on day 0 of AZD1222 vaccination. V usage is TRBV6-5 and J usage is TRBJ2-2, with 9 bases matching TRBD2. CDR3 loop: CASSYSGLAATGELFF. In DNA form, the CDR3 reads TGTGCCAGCAGTTACTCGGGACTAGCTGCCACCGGGGAGCTGTTTTTT.